This TCR beta chain was obtained from a study of blood T cell repertoires in COVID-19. Study information: From the United States, Italy and Spain came samples of acute and convalescent COVID-19. PBMCs, B-cell-depleted T cells, or T cells provided the cDNA or gDNA that made up the material.

This CDR3 has 15 amino acids. The germline V gene has CDR1 SGHAT and CDR2 FQNNGV. Trimming at V came to 7 bases and at J to 5 bases, leaving 6 bases not matched to a gene. Repertoires were generated with immunoSEQ multiplex PCR, while TCRdb's copy carries only in-frame clones and drops some. The data show roughly 90,000 clones, around 85% seen once. Sequencing was performed on peripheral blood. The chain employs TRBV11-2 and TRBJ2-2; 11 bases map to TRBD2. The sequence came from an older man with acute or convalescent COVID-19. The CDR3 loop is CASKLAGARTGELFF. CDR3 DNA: TGTGCCAGCAAACTAGCGGGAGCTCGAACCGGGGAGCTGTTTTTT.